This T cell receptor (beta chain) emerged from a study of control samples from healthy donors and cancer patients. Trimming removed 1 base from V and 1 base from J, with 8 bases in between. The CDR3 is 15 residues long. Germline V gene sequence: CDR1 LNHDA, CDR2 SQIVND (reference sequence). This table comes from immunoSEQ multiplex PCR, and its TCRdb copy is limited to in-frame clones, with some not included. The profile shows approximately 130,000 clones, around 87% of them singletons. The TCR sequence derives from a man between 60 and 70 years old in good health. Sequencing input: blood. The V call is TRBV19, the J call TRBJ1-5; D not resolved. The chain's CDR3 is CASSIGGGSNQPQHF. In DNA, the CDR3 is TGTGCCAGTAGTATAGGAGGTGGGAGCAATCAGCCCCAGCATTTT.